This T cell receptor (beta chain) originates from a study of blood T cell repertoires in COVID-19. Original analysis: Reference gene primer amplification yielded estimated nucleated cell counts. Produced via immunoSEQ multiplex PCR; TCRdb's table is partial and in-frame only. Clonal size and the V and J genes are those of that table, whereas D and trimming came from the DNA. The sample has around 54,000 clones, more than 75% seen once. Participants were aged about 18 to 90 years, lived in roughly 23 US areas, and enrolled virtually. This CDR3 has 16 amino acids. V lost 4 bases and J lost 6; bases outside the gene matches: 9. The germline V gene encodes CDR1 MDHEN and CDR2 SYDVKM. This clone was detected only once.

The gene calls are TRBV28 and TRBJ2-1; TRBD1 agrees at 10 bases. Sequencing input: PBMCs or T cells enriched from blood (not recorded which). The receptor was derived from a woman between 50 and 59 years old with acute COVID-19. The CDR3 protein is CASSSASGTGANEQFF. The CDR3, as DNA: TGTGCCAGCAGTTCAGCTTCCGGGACAGGGGCCAATGAGCAGTTCTTC.